Described below is a single T cell receptor beta chain sequence and its context. The source of the sample is a study of blood T cell repertoires in COVID-19. About the research overall: The analysed material was cDNA or gDNA that came from T cells, B-cell-depleted T cells, or PBMCs.

V lost 1 base to trimming and J lost 3 bases, with 13 bases between them. CDR1 SGHTA and CDR2 FQGNSA come from the germline V gene. The CDR3 spans 15 residues. Authors' processing steps: Amplification with reference gene primers provided the estimates of nucleated cell counts. Some clones are missing from TCRdb's copy, which holds only in-frame ones; the method was immunoSEQ multiplex PCR. V, J and clone size are those of that table, while D and trimming were read from the DNA. The table has 200,000 to 250,000 clones, approximately 78% seen once. This sequence was found in a woman in her 70s with COVID-19, enrolled during active disease. What was sequenced was peripheral blood. This chain joins TRBV7-2 and TRBJ2-7; weak D call: TRBD1 (5 bases). The CDR3 nucleotides are TGTGCCAGCAGCTTAGGGGGCCAGGCCCACTACGAGCAGTACTTC. As protein: CASSLGGQAHYEQYF.